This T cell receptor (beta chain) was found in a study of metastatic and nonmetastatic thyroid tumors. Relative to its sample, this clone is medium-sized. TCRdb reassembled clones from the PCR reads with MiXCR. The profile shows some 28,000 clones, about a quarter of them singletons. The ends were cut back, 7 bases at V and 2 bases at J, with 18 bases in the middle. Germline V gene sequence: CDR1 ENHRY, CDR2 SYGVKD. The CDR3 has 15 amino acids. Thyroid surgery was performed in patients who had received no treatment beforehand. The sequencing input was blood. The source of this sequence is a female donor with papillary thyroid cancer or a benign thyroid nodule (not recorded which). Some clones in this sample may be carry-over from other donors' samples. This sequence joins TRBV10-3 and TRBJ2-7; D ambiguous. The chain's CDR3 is CAINRDLSGTYEQYF. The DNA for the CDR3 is TGTGCCATCAACCGCGACCTCAGTGGGACCTACGAGCAGTACTTC.